Presented here are 20 T cell receptor beta chains from one specimen sequenced in a study of Ad26.COV2.S vaccination and SARS-CoV-2 variants. Assay: immunoSEQ multiplex PCR; the TCRdb copy retains only in-frame clones and omits some. The sample contains 200,000 to 250,000 clones, approximately 90% of which appear only once. The treatment was: 19 received Ad26.COV2.S at low or high dose, single or two shots; roughly five received placebo; per-sample allocation not given. Samples came from day 63 after the first vaccine or placebo injection. Sample: peripheral blood, taken in a trial of Ad26.COV2.S vaccine versus placebo. The receptors originated from a person between 18 and 59 years old who received the Ad26.COV2.S COVID-19 vaccine or a placebo.

CDR3 amino acids: CASSPGTGNYGYTF. In DNA, the CDR3 is TGTGCCAGCAGTCCGGGGACAGGGAATTATGGCTACACCTTC. The rearrangement joins TRBV28 to TRBJ1-2, with 9 bases that match TRBD1. The CDR3 has 14 amino acids. CDR1 MDHEN and CDR2 SYDVKM come from the germline V gene. The V and J ends lost 5 bases and 5 bases, in that order; junction bases with no gene match: 6.

This rearrangement joins TRBV9 to TRBJ2-2; 9 nucleotides match TRBD1. Germline assignment: CDR1 SGDLS and CDR2 YYNGEE. J was trimmed by 2 bases and V by 3 bases; bases with no gene match: 8. The CDR3 has 17 residues. The CDR3 region has the DNA TGTGCCAGCAGCGCCGGACAGGGGAGGTCCAACACCGGGGAGCTGTTTTTT. Its translation is CASSAGQGRSNTGELFF.

In its sample, this clone was seen once. The chain has TRBV28 and TRBJ2-7; D tentatively fits TRBD1 or TRBD2 (7 bases each). Germline V gene lookup returns CDR1 MDHEN and CDR2 SYDVKM. The CDR3 is 14 amino acids. V was trimmed by 6 bases and J by 3 bases, leaving 15 bases between them. CDR3 in DNA: TGTGCCAGCAGACCTCAGGGGGGGGACTACGAGCAGTACTTC. This gives the protein CASRPQGGDYEQYF.

This clone was observed a single time. CDR3 sequence reads: CASSLASGYEQYF. The CDR3 nucleotides read TGTGCCAGCAGTCTGGCCTCAGGCTACGAGCAGTACTTC. V is TRBV6-4 and J is TRBJ2-7; no clear D gene. The germline gives CDR1 MRHNA, CDR2 SNTAGT. V lost 5 bases, J lost 3 bases, and 11 bases lay in between. This CDR3 is built from 13 residues.

This chain joins TRBV9 and TRBJ2-5; 9 nucleotides agree with TRBD2. Unmatched junction bases numbered 8, after V lost 0 bases and J lost 5 bases. Germline V lookup: CDR1 SGDLS, CDR2 YYNGEE. CDR3 length equals 16 residues. The CDR3 nucleotides are TGTGCCAGCAGCGTAGCTGGCGGGAGGGCCGGGGAGACCCAGTACTTC. Its translation: CASSVAGGRAGETQYF. Based on the CDR3 plus reference TRBV9 and TRBJ2-5, the full variable domain is DSGVTQTPKHLITATGQRVTLRCSPRSGDLSVYWYQQSLDQGLQFLIQYYNGEERAKGNILERFSAQQFPDLHSELNLSSLELGDSALYFCASSVAGGRAGETQYFGPGTRLLVL.

CDR3 sequence (DNA): TGCGCCAGCAGCCATCAAGCTACGGCATATAATTCACCCCTCCACTTT. Its translation: CASSHQATAYNSPLHF. The V gene is TRBV4-1, the J gene TRBJ1-6; unclear D gene. The CDR3 has 16 residues. The germline CDR1 and CDR2 sequences are MGHRA and YSYEKL. Trimming removed 3 bases at V and 4 bases at J, with 13 bases between.

V usage is TRBV28 and J usage is TRBJ1-5, with D uncertain. The germline V gene encodes CDR1 MDHEN and CDR2 SYDVKM. V lost 4 bases and J 1 base, leaving 14 bases between the germline ends. The CDR3 consists of 16 residues. The CDR3 protein is CASSYWQTRSNQPQHF. For the CDR3, the DNA is TGTGCCAGCAGTTATTGGCAGACGAGGAGCAATCAGCCCCAGCATTTT. Combining the CDR3 with reference TRBV28 and TRBJ1-5 gives the whole variable domain DVKVTQSSRYLVKRTGEKVFLECVQDMDHENMFWYRQDPGLGLRLIYFSYDVKMKEKGDIPEGYSVSREKKERFSLILESASTNQTSMYLCASSYWQTRSNQPQHFGDGTRLSIL.

This chain uses TRBV18 with TRBJ1-2, with D possibly being TRBD1 (5 bases). CDR1 is KGHSH and CDR2 is LQKENI in the germline V gene. V was clipped by 4 bases and J by 4 bases, with 28 bases between them. CDR3 length: 19 amino acids. CDR3: CASSHSPLGASMSAYGYTF. DNA of the CDR3: TGTGCCAGCTCACATTCCCCCCTAGGGGCGAGTATGTCTGCCTATGGCTACACCTTC.

The rearrangement joins TRBV11-1 to TRBJ1-1; D not resolved. Trimming shortened V by 0 bases and J by 2 bases, and 10 bases separated the two germline ends. Germline CDR1 SGHAT, CDR2 FQDESV (reference sequence). The CDR3 covers 15 residues. The DNA of the CDR3 is TGTGCCAGCAGCTTAGCTGATGGGCTCAACACTGAAGCTTTCTTT. Protein sequence: CASSLADGLNTEAFF. Together with reference TRBV11-1 and TRBJ1-1, the CDR3 gives the full variable domain: EAEVAQSPRYKITEKSQAVAFWCDPISGHATLYWYRQILGQGPELLVQFQDESVVDDSQLPKDRFSAERLKGVDSTLKIQPAELGDSAMYLCASSLADGLNTEAFFGQGTRLTVV.

The chain joins TRBV15 to TRBJ1-1, with a weak D call TRBD1 (6 bases). Germline CDR1 LNHNV, CDR2 YYDKDF (reference sequence). The V end was cut by 2 bases, the J end by 1 base, with 11 bases between. The CDR3 consists of 15 residues. The CDR3 region is CATSRQGKTNTEAFF. The CDR3 region has the DNA TGTGCCACCAGCAGACAGGGGAAGACGAACACTGAAGCTTTCTTT.

The rearrangement links TRBV11-2 to TRBJ1-1, with 7 positions matching TRBD1. V lost 5 bases, J lost 5 bases, and 8 bases stayed unmatched. This CDR3 has 14 amino acids. Germline lookup yields CDR1 SGHAT and CDR2 FQNNGV. The CDR3, as DNA: TGTGCCAGCAGCATTCTCAGGGGGGGGACTGAAGCTTTCTTT. Translated: CASSILRGGTEAFF.

The gene calls are TRBV18 and TRBJ1-5; possibly TRBD1 for D (6 bases). The CDR3 covers 15 residues. Germline V gene lookup returns CDR1 KGHSH and CDR2 LQKENI. Trimming removed 3 bases from V and 3 bases from J, with 12 bases in between. The CDR3 DNA reads TGTGCCAGCTCACCCCCGGGGGCGATCAATCAGCCCCAGCATTTT. Translated, it gives CASSPPGAINQPQHF. The variable domain in full, with the rest retrieved from reference TRBV18 and TRBJ1-5, is NAGVMQNPRHLVRRRGQEARLRCSPMKGHSHVYWYRQLPEEGLKFMVYLQKENIIDESGMPKERFSAEFPKEGPSILRIQQVVRGDSAAYFCASSPPGAINQPQHFGDGTRLSIL.

The chain carries TRBV7-2 and TRBJ1-3; 9 bases are shared with TRBD1. Per the germline V gene, CDR1 is SGHTA and CDR2 is FQGNSA. The J segment lost 2 bases and the V segment lost 5 bases, leaving 16 bases of the junction unmatched. The CDR3 covers 19 residues. The CDR3 loop reads CASSAVPGQGTGPGNTIYF. In nucleotides, the CDR3 is TGTGCCAGCAGCGCCGTCCCGGGACAGGGAACGGGACCTGGAAACACCATATATTTT.

The V gene is TRBV6-4, the J gene TRBJ2-6, with no clear D. Germline V gene lookup returns CDR1 MRHNA and CDR2 SNTAGT. The V end was cut by 4 bases, the J end by 0 bases, with 10 bases between. The CDR3 spans 16 residues. CDR3 loop: CASSVGSTSGANVLTF. The DNA of the CDR3 is TGTGCCAGCAGTGTTGGCAGTACCTCTGGGGCCAACGTCCTGACTTTC.

This chain connects TRBV6-2 or TRBV6-3 to TRBJ2-1; D perhaps matches TRBD1 (6 bases). Germline CDR1 reads MNHEY; CDR2 reads SVGEGT. V was trimmed by 2 bases and J by 7 bases, leaving 21 bases between them. The CDR3 totals 17 residues. As DNA, the CDR3 is TGTGCCAGCAGTTACGCGACAACCGGGACAATTAGGAATGAGCAGTTCTTC. It specifies CASSYATTGTIRNEQFF.

This clone came up once. The J gene is TRBJ2-5, the V gene TRBV5-5, with D tentatively TRBD2 (5 bases). V was shortened by 0 bases and J by 0 bases, with 6 bases between the two germline ends. The germline gives CDR1 SGHKS, CDR2 YYEKEE (reference sequence). CDR3 size: 14 residues. The CDR3 is CASSLGEYQETQYF. In nucleotides, the CDR3 is TGTGCCAGCAGCTTGGGGGAGTACCAAGAGACCCAGTACTTC.

The genes are TRBV21-1 and TRBJ1-6. TRBV21-1 is labeled a pseudogene. This CDR3 contains 15 residues. The CDR3, as DNA: TGTGCCAGCAGCAAAGGGCGTGGCCTAGATTCACCCCTCCACTTT. Amino acid sequence: CASSKGRGLDSPLHF.

The chain recombines TRBV7-2 with TRBJ1-2; 7 nucleotides align to TRBD1. V lost 5 bases to trimming and J lost 2 bases; unmatched junction nucleotides: 5. This CDR3 is 14 amino acids long. CDR1 is SGHTA, CDR2 FQGNSA, per germline. CDR3 in amino acids: CASSPIQGNYGYTF. CDR3 DNA: TGTGCCAGCAGCCCGATACAGGGGAACTATGGCTACACCTTC.

This clone has just one count. The rearrangement joins TRBV28 to TRBJ2-2; D gene unclear. Germline CDR1 reads MDHEN; CDR2 reads SYDVKM. Trimming pared 7 bases from V and 1 base from J, leaving 7 bases between. The CDR3 sequence is 13 residues long. CDR3 bases: TGTGCCAGCATGGACCGGAACACCGGGGAGCTGTTTTTT. It codes for CASMDRNTGELFF. Using reference TRBV28 and TRBJ2-2 for the parts outside the CDR3, the full variable domain is DVKVTQSSRYLVKRTGEKVFLECVQDMDHENMFWYRQDPGLGLRLIYFSYDVKMKEKGDIPEGYSVSREKKERFSLILESASTNQTSMYLCASMDRNTGELFFGEGSRLTVL.

The chain recombines TRBV6-2 or TRBV6-3 with TRBJ1-2; the D gene is possibly TRBD1 (5 bases). The germline V gene has CDR1 MNHEY and CDR2 SVGEGT. The V end lost 4 bases, the J end lost 5 bases, and 14 bases lay between the germline ends. This CDR3 region has 14 residues. The CDR3 loop is CASSFTGTLYGYTF. In nucleotides, the CDR3 is TGTGCCAGCAGTTTCACCGGGACTTTATATGGCTACACCTTC.